The 26 T cell receptor beta chains below come from one sample, sequenced in a study of blood T cell repertoires in COVID-19 (dated by TCRdb to 2020 to 2021). To prepare the library, the immunoSEQ multiplex PCR assay was applied. The immuneACCESS repertoire file appears here via TCRdb, limited to in-frame rearrangements. These files lack a portion of the clones; in checked studies, under half of the deficit traces to unresolved V genes, and the cause of the others is not known. Across this sample there are tens of thousands of clones, with more than 90% seen only once. Clones ranked in the top ten supply over 9.5% of the sample. Material for sequencing was peripheral blood. The receptors come from a human donor in a cohort sampled during active COVID-19.

The CDR3 spells CASTPLWGLAEKSYNEQFF. As DNA, the CDR3 is TGTGCCAGCACCCCCCTGTGGGGACTAGCGGAGAAATCCTACAATGAGCAGTTCTTC. This chain connects TRBV27 to TRBJ2-1, with 11 bases matching TRBD2. The trim removed 7 bases at V and 1 base at J, leaving 15 bases unmatched. CDR3 length: 19 residues. Germline CDR1 and CDR2: MNHEY and SMNVEV (reference sequence).

The rearrangement links TRBV18 to TRBJ2-1, with 11 bases that match TRBD2. Losses at the gene ends were 2 bases for V and 9 bases for J; bases not matched to a gene: 6. This CDR3 comprises 15 residues. Germline V gene sequence: CDR1 KGHSH, CDR2 LQKENI. In nucleotides, the CDR3 is TGTGCCAGCTCACCAGCTAGCGGGAGGAGTGGTGAGCAGTTCTTC. Translated, it gives CASSPASGRSGEQFF.

The chain recombines TRBV30 with TRBJ2-7; 9 bases agree with TRBD2. The junction had 3 bases not matched to a gene; V was cut back by 0 bases and J by 0 bases. CDR1 is GTSNPN, CDR2 SVGIG, per germline (reference sequence). CDR3 size: 15 residues. The CDR3 DNA reads TGTGCCTGGAGTGTAGCGGGAGGCTTCTCCTACGAGCAGTACTTC. Translating it yields CAWSVAGGFSYEQYF.

In this sample, this clone turned up a few times. The chain carries TRBV5-1 and TRBJ1-5; 9 nucleotides line up with TRBD1. The junction had 17 bases not matched to a gene; V was cut back by 0 bases and J by 7 bases. CDR3 length: 19 amino acids. Per the germline V gene, CDR1 is SGHRS and CDR2 is YFSETQ. CDR3 nucleotide sequence: TGCGCCAGCAGCTTGGTATGGGGGAAGGGGGACAGGGAGGGCCAGCCCCAGCATTTT. Residues: CASSLVWGKGDREGQPQHF.

The chain joins TRBV15 to TRBJ1-5, with D perhaps TRBD1 (5 bases). This CDR3 region has 14 residues. V lost 8 bases to trimming and J lost 5 bases, with 16 bases between them. CDR1 is LNHNV and CDR2 is YYDKDF in the germline V gene (reference sequence). The CDR3 bases are TGTGCCACCCTTGCAGACAGAACGGATCAGCCCCAGCATTTT. Translated, it gives CATLADRTDQPQHF.

This clone came up once. The J gene is TRBJ1-6, the V gene TRBV6-6; TRBD1 aligns across 8 bases. V lost 4 bases, J lost 9 bases, and 8 bases stayed unmatched. Germline V gene sequence: CDR1 MNHNY, CDR2 SVGAGI (reference sequence). The CDR3 sequence is 15 residues long. CDR3 bases: TGTGCCAGCAGTTCCCCCGTACAGGGGGTTTCACCCCTCCACTTT. Protein: CASSSPVQGVSPLHF.

The rearrangement links TRBV28 to TRBJ2-7, with D uncertain. Trimming removed 5 bases from V and 6 bases from J, with 11 bases in between. CDR1 and CDR2 (germline): MDHEN, SYDVKM. This CDR3 has 12 amino acids. CDR3 residues: CASSLSFVEQYF. The CDR3 DNA sequence: TGTGCCAGCAGTCTTAGCTTCGTCGAGCAGTACTTC.

The rearrangement links TRBV5-1 to TRBJ1-1; tentatively, D is TRBD1 (5 bases). This CDR3 is built from 14 residues. Trimming removed 7 bases at V and 0 bases at J, with 13 bases between. Per germline, CDR1 SGHRS and CDR2 YFSETQ. CDR3 region: CASHPGGLNTEAFF. DNA of the CDR3: TGCGCCAGCCACCCTGGGGGGTTGAACACTGAAGCTTTCTTT.

This sequence joins TRBV28 and TRBJ2-1; 7 bases fit TRBD2. Germline loops: CDR1 MDHEN, CDR2 SYDVKM. The junction had 8 bases not matched to a gene; V was cut back by 5 bases and J by 4 bases. The CDR3 sequence is 15 residues long. This CDR3 is CASSPPLAEYNEQFF. DNA for the CDR3: TGTGCCAGCAGTCCCCCCCTAGCGGAATACAATGAGCAGTTCTTC.

The J gene is TRBJ2-2, the V gene TRBV24-1, with 11 bases fitting TRBD2. The V segment lost 4 bases and the J segment 1 base; nucleotides outside the gene matches: 4. The CDR3 is 17 amino acids. Germline lookup yields CDR1 KGHDR and CDR2 SFDVKD. CDR3 protein: CATSDPTSGENTGELFF. CDR3 nucleotides: TGTGCCACCAGTGACCCGACTAGCGGGGAGAACACCGGGGAGCTGTTTTTT.

This chain uses TRBV13 with TRBJ2-3, with 9 nucleotides matching TRBD2. Looked up from germline, CDR1 is PRHDT and CDR2 is FYEKMQ (reference sequence). Unmatched junction bases numbered 2, after V lost 2 bases and J lost 2 bases. There are 15 residues in the CDR3. CDR3 region: CASSLRGGATDTQYF. CDR3 bases: TGTGCCAGCAGCTTACGCGGGGGGGCCACAGATACGCAGTATTTT.

This chain joins TRBV2 and TRBJ2-2; 7 bases fit TRBD2. The CDR3 has 14 amino acids. The ends lost 7 bases at V and 6 bases at J; junction bases unmatched: 8. CDR1 and CDR2 from the germline V gene are SNHLY and FYNNEI. The DNA of the CDR3 is TGTGCCAGCATAGTGGAGCGGGATGCCGGGGAGCTGTTTTTT. This encodes CASIVERDAGELFF. The whole variable domain, filled in from reference TRBV2 and TRBJ2-2, reads EPEVTQTPSHQVTQMGQEVILRCVPISNHLYFYWYRQILGQKVEFLVSFYNNEISEKSEIFDDQFSVERPDGSNFTLKIRSTKLEDSAMYFCASIVERDAGELFFGEGSRLTVL.

Written as DNA, the CDR3 is TGCGCCAGCAGCTGGGGGACAGGGGACGCCTATGGCTACACCTTC. Its translation: CASSWGTGDAYGYTF. The rearrangement links TRBV5-1 to TRBJ1-2, with TRBD1 identical over 10 bases. From germline, CDR1 is SGHRS and CDR2 YFSETQ. The V segment lost 3 bases and the J segment 4 bases; nucleotides outside the gene matches: 6. The CDR3 spans 15 residues.

V usage is TRBV19 and J usage is TRBJ2-2, with D maybe TRBD2 (6 bases). Germline V gene lookup returns CDR1 LNHDA and CDR2 SQIVND (reference sequence). V gave up 4 bases and J gave up 2 bases, with 11 bases separating them. CDR3 length equals 15 residues. CDR3 loop: CASSTGTYNTGELFF. The CDR3 bases are TGTGCCAGTAGTACCGGGACTTATAACACCGGGGAGCTGTTTTTT.

This chain joins TRBV30 and TRBJ1-2; 7 positions agree with TRBD1. CDR1 GTSNPN and CDR2 SVGIG come from the germline V gene (reference sequence). The CDR3 extends over 12 amino acids. Trimming removed 1 base from V and 7 bases from J; junction bases left unmatched: 3. The CDR3, as DNA: TGTGCCTGGAGTGAGGGGGCGGGTGGCTACACCTTC. Its translation: CAWSEGAGGYTF.

The chain combines TRBV12-5 with TRBJ1-1, with TRBD1 identical over 7 bases. J was trimmed by 3 bases and V by 6 bases; bases with no gene match: 1. The CDR3 covers 12 residues. Germline CDR1 LGHNT, CDR2 FRNRAP. CDR3 region: CASGQGDTEAFF. The CDR3 region has the DNA TGTGCTAGTGGGCAGGGGGACACTGAAGCTTTCTTT.

The V call is TRBV3-1 (or the pseudogene TRBV3-2), the J call TRBJ2-7; TRBD2 matches at 15 bases. The CDR3 sequence is 19 residues long. The germline V gene has CDR1 LGHDT and CDR2 YNNKEL (reference sequence). V dropped 0 bases and J dropped 7; count of bases not matched to a gene: 13. This CDR3 reads CASSQDGWTSGRGASEQYF. The CDR3, as DNA: TGTGCCAGCAGCCAAGATGGGTGGACTAGCGGGAGGGGGGCGTCGGAGCAGTACTTC.

The V call is TRBV15, the J call TRBJ1-3; 7 bases map to TRBD1. The CDR3 runs to 16 residues. In germline, CDR1 is LNHNV, CDR2 YYDKDF (reference sequence). The V and J ends lost 0 bases and 4 bases, in that order; junction bases with no gene match: 6. The CDR3 loop reads CATSRDRGLSGNTIYF. In nucleotides, the CDR3 is TGTGCCACCAGCAGAGATAGGGGGCTTTCGGGAAACACCATATATTTT.

Written as DNA, the CDR3 is TGTGCCAGCAGCCCATCCCGCCTGGGGCAGGGGGGTCAGCCCCAGCATTTT. Translated: CASSPSRLGQGGQPQHF. The V call is TRBV4-2, the J call TRBJ1-5; 7 bases agree with TRBD1. Germline values: CDR1 LGHNA, CDR2 YNFKEQ. CDR3 length equals 17 residues. Losses at the gene ends were 4 bases for V and 6 bases for J; bases not matched to a gene: 15.

This clone has only a few counts. J is TRBJ2-7 and V is TRBV5-1; 8 nucleotides align to TRBD1. Trimming at V came to 4 bases and at J to 1 base, leaving 7 bases not matched to a gene. Germline lookup yields CDR1 SGHRS and CDR2 YFSETQ. The CDR3 loop spans 15 amino acids. CDR3 coding DNA: TGCGCCAGCAGCACCGCTGGACAGGGATCCTACGAGCAGTACTTC. Residues: CASSTAGQGSYEQYF.

The chain employs TRBV4-1 and TRBJ1-2; TRBD1 matches at 10 bases. The V gene's germline CDR1 is MGHRA and CDR2 YSYEKL. The CDR3 has 14 residues. Trimming at V came to 1 base and at J to 8 bases, leaving 4 bases not matched to a gene. As DNA, the CDR3 is TGCGCCAGCAGCCAAGTAGGACAGGGGGGAGGCTACACCTTC. As protein: CASSQVGQGGGYTF.

The chain recombines TRBV7-2 with TRBJ1-4, with a possible D match to TRBD1 (6 bases). Trimming stripped 5 bases from V and 8 bases from J, with 15 bases between. Looked up from germline, CDR1 is SGHTA and CDR2 is FQGNSA. The CDR3 spans 14 residues. CDR3 nucleotide sequence: TGTGCCAGCAGCCCCAACAGGGTTTTCGAAAAACTGTTTTTT. Its protein is CASSPNRVFEKLFF. Looking up the rest from reference TRBV7-2 and TRBJ1-4 gives the full variable domain: GAGVSQSPSNKVTEKGKDVELRCDPISGHTALYWYRQSLGQGLEFLIYFQGNSAPDKSGLPSDRFSAERTGGSVSTLTIQRTQQEDSAVYLCASSPNRVFEKLFFGSGTQLSVL.

This sequence joins TRBV27 and TRBJ1-1; 7 positions agree with TRBD1. Trimming removed 7 bases from V and 5 bases from J; junction bases left unmatched: 7. This CDR3 spans 13 amino acids. Germline CDR1 and CDR2: MNHEY and SMNVEV (reference sequence). The CDR3 is CASTSSGQTEAFF. DNA of the CDR3: TGTGCCAGCACCTCCTCGGGACAGACTGAAGCTTTCTTT.

This clone has just one count. CDR3: CASTGLSDEQFF. In nucleotides, the CDR3 is TGCGCCAGCACGGGACTAAGCGATGAGCAGTTCTTC. The chain has TRBV5-1 and TRBJ2-1; 7 bases agree with TRBD2. The germline CDR1 and CDR2 sequences are SGHRS and YFSETQ. J lost 8 bases, V lost 6 bases, and 5 bases had no gene match. This CDR3 spans 12 amino acids.

The chain has TRBV11-2 and TRBJ1-1, with unresolved D. Between the trimmed V and J ends, which lost 3 bases and 10 bases, there was a span of 9 bases. The CDR3 spans 11 residues. CDR1 and CDR2 from the germline V gene are SGHAT and FQNNGV. The CDR3 DNA is TGTGCCAGCAGCTTTGGTGAGCGAGCTTTCTTT. It yields the protein CASSFGERAFF.

This sequence joins TRBV11-2 and TRBJ2-1; 10 bases map to TRBD2. Germline V gene sequence: CDR1 SGHAT, CDR2 FQNNGV. The CDR3 runs 15 residues. V dropped 7 bases and J dropped 1; count of bases not matched to a gene: 4. The CDR3 spells CASIPTSGSYNEQFF. The CDR3 DNA reads TGTGCCAGCATTCCGACTAGCGGGTCCTACAATGAGCAGTTCTTC.